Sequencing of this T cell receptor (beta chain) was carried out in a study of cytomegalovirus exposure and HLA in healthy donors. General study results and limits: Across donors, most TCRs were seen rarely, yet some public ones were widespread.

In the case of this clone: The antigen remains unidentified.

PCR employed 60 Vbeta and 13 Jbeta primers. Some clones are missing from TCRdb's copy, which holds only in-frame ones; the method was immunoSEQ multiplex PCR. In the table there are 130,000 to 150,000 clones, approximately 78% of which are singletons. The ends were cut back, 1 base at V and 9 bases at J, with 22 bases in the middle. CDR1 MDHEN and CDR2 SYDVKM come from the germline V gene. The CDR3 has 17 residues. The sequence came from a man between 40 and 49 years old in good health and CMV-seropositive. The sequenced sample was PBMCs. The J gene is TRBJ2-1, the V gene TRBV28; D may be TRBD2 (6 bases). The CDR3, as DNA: TGTGCCAGCAGTTTATTAGCCTTTGAGGGACTTTCGGCTGAGCAGTTCTTC. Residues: CASSLLAFEGLSAEQFF.